This passage covers 27 T cell receptor beta chains from one sample sequenced in a study of blood T cells in healthy people across ages. With a J-beta primer mix and a sample-barcoded 5' primer, a second PCR ran about 6 to 11 cycles. TCRdb passed the 5' RACE reads through MiXCR, listing each CDR3 protein once. The sample holds over a million distinct CDR3 sequences, approximately 42% seen once. Sequenced material: blood. Receptor source: a young woman in good health.

V gene TRBV11-2 combines with J gene TRBJ2-1, with TRBD2 matching over 9 bases. With 5 bases clipped from V and 9 bases from J, the junction kept 14 bases outside the gene matches. This CDR3 is 16 amino acids long. Germline lookup yields CDR1 SGHAT and CDR2 FQNNGV. The CDR3 reads CASSRLPLAGLGEQFF. In DNA form, the CDR3 reads TGTGCCAGCAGCCGACTCCCGCTAGCGGGGTTAGGTGAGCAGTTCTTC. Full variable domain (rest looked up from reference TRBV11-2 and TRBJ2-1): EAGVAQSPRYKIIEKRQSVAFWCNPISGHATLYWYQQILGQGPKLLIQFQNNGVVDDSQLPKDRFSAERLKGVDSTLKIQPAKLEDSAVYLCASSRLPLAGLGEQFFGPGTRLTVL.

This clonotype showed up just a few times. V is TRBV28 and J is TRBJ1-1; 8 nucleotides line up with TRBD1. This CDR3 contains 15 residues. Germline CDR1 MDHEN, CDR2 SYDVKM. J lost 3 bases, V lost 5 bases, and 8 bases had no gene match. This CDR3 reads CASSTRQGMDTEAFF. The CDR3 bases are TGTGCCAGCAGTACACGACAGGGGATGGACACTGAAGCTTTCTTT.

This chain joins TRBV2 and TRBJ2-5; 7 bases agree with TRBD1. The DNA end is a closer match to TRBJ2-7, so the J assignment may be wrong. CDR3 size: 13 residues. CDR1 is SNHLY, CDR2 FYNNEI, per germline. The CDR3 reads CASGRQGPYEQYF. The CDR3 coding sequence is TGTGCCAGCGGGAGACAGGGCCCATACGAGCAGTACTTC.

V and J are TRBV2 and TRBJ1-2, with no clear D. This CDR3 spans 13 amino acids. The germline V gene has CDR1 SNHLY and CDR2 FYNNEI. V lost 4 bases and J 1 base, leaving 7 bases between the germline ends. The CDR3 loop is CASSAPDNYGYTF. The CDR3 DNA sequence: TGTGCCAGCAGTGCGCCAGATAACTATGGCTACACCTTC.

The chain uses TRBV12-3 or TRBV12-4 and TRBJ2-1; TRBD2 aligns across 15 bases. The CDR3 is 13 amino acids. Unmatched junction bases numbered 2, after V lost 8 bases and J lost 9 bases. The CDR3, as DNA: TGTGCCAGCGGACTAGCGGGAGGGTCTGAGCAGTTCTTC. This gives the protein CASGLAGGSEQFF.

This clonotype has just a few counts. This chain uses TRBV4-1 with TRBJ2-1, with TRBD2 identical over 8 bases. The CDR3 has 17 residues. The junction had 6 bases not matched to a gene; V was cut back by 0 bases and J by 2 bases. Germline V lookup: CDR1 MGHRA, CDR2 YSYEKL. The CDR3 DNA reads TGCGCCAGCAGCCAAGATAGGCTAGCGGGTACCTACAATGAGCAGTTCTTC. It translates to CASSQDRLAGTYNEQFF.

V and J are TRBV9 and TRBJ2-1; TRBD2 matches 8 bases. CDR1 and CDR2 (germline): SGDLS, YYNGEE. The CDR3 contains 17 residues. V lost 6 bases, J lost 4 bases, and 15 bases stayed unmatched. In DNA, the CDR3 is TGTGCCAGCAACGAAGGAGGGGCGGGGGGTTTGTACAATGAGCAGTTCTTC. It specifies CASNEGGAGGLYNEQFF.

This clonotype was detected a few times. The rearrangement links TRBV6-6 to TRBJ1-2; possible D gene TRBD1, 6 bases. Germline-derived CDR1 and CDR2 are MNHNY and SVGAGI (reference sequence). Trimming pared 8 bases from V and 4 bases from J, leaving 17 bases between. The CDR3 is made up of 14 amino acids. The CDR3 sequence is CASQSGGAGYGYTF. In nucleotides, the CDR3 is TGTGCCAGCCAAAGTGGGGGCGCTGGCTATGGCTACACCTTC.

Ten or more counts support this clonotype. J is TRBJ2-7 and V is TRBV12-3 or TRBV12-4, with D hard to call. Matching the DNA end better, TRBJ2-5 makes the J call doubtful. This CDR3 region has 12 residues. CDR3 bases: TGTGCCAGCAGTTGGTCCTATGGGACCCAGTACTTC. Protein sequence: CASSWSYGTQYF.

V usage is TRBV10-3 and J usage is TRBJ1-2; maybe TRBD1 (5 bases). Germline assignment: CDR1 ENHRY and CDR2 SYGVKD. There are 14 residues in the CDR3. Trimming removed 5 bases at V and 5 bases at J, with 15 bases between. The CDR3 DNA reads TGTGCCATCAGTTCCGGGACCCCGACGTATGGCTACACCTTC. The encoded protein is CAISSGTPTYGYTF.

The chain uses TRBV24-1 and TRBJ2-3, with D uncertain. Germline lookup yields CDR1 KGHDR and CDR2 SFDVKD. The V and J ends lost 3 bases and 4 bases respectively, with 7 bases between them. The CDR3 is 13 amino acids. The CDR3: CATSDPYSDTQYF. The CDR3 DNA reads TGTGCCACCAGTGATCCGTACTCAGATACGCAGTATTTT.

This clonotype has only a few counts. The rearrangement joins TRBV12-3 or TRBV12-4 to TRBJ1-5; 8 bases line up with TRBD1. The CDR3 runs to 15 residues. The V and J ends lost 6 bases and 7 bases, in that order; junction bases with no gene match: 11. CDR3 in amino acids: CASRQGTGLFQPQHF. For the CDR3, the DNA is TGTGCCAGCAGGCAAGGGACAGGTCTCTTCCAGCCCCAGCATTTT.

The J gene is TRBJ2-4, the V gene TRBV20-1; D possibly corresponds to TRBD1 (6 bases). The DNA end favors TRBJ2-5, so the J call may be wrong. Germline CDR1 and CDR2: DFQATT and SNEGSKA (reference sequence). The CDR3 loop spans 13 amino acids. The CDR3 nucleotides read TGCAGTGCTAGAACGACAGGAAAAGAGACCCAGTACTTC. Amino acid sequence: CSARTTGKETQYF.

The V and J genes are TRBV10-2 and TRBJ2-6; D gene unclear. The CDR3 consists of 13 residues. Trimming pared 3 bases from V and 4 bases from J, leaving 4 bases between. Looked up from germline, CDR1 is WSHSY and CDR2 is SAAADI. The CDR3 region has the DNA TGCGCCAGCAGTGAAGCCGGGGCCAACGTCCTGACTTTC. Protein product: CASSEAGANVLTF.

In its sample, this clonotype was seen once. V and J are TRBV6-5 and TRBJ1-1, with D possibly TRBD1 on 5 matching bases. Trimming pared 5 bases from V and 6 bases from J, leaving 19 bases between. From germline, CDR1 is MNHEY and CDR2 SVGAGI. CDR3 length equals 15 residues. The CDR3 DNA reads as TGTGCCAGCAGTACATTGGGGGAGGGTTCGGCTGAAGCTTTCTTT. This codes for CASSTLGEGSAEAFF.

The CDR3 DNA follows: TGCAGTGCTCCGCCGGGCAGGGCTAATGAAAAACTGTTTTTT. Residues: CSAPPGRANEKLFF. This rearrangement joins TRBV20-1 to TRBJ1-4; weak D call: TRBD1 (5 bases). This CDR3 region has 14 residues. V was trimmed by 5 bases and J by 3 bases, leaving 13 bases between them. Germline CDR1 and CDR2: DFQATT and SNEGSKA (reference sequence).

This chain links TRBV5-1 with TRBJ2-1; possibly TRBD1 for D (5 bases). V lost 0 bases and J lost 3, with 7 bases in between. Germline V gene sequence: CDR1 SGHRS, CDR2 YFSETQ. The length of the CDR3 is 14 residues. The CDR3 sequence is CASSLDRNYNEQFF. CDR3 coding DNA: TGCGCCAGCAGCTTGGACAGGAACTACAATGAGCAGTTCTTC.

This clonotype was recorded once. The V and J genes are TRBV18 and TRBJ2-1; 11 positions agree with TRBD1. Trimming cost V 5 bases and J 9 bases; bases outside gene matches: 6. In germline, CDR1 is KGHSH, CDR2 LQKENI. CDR3 length equals 14 residues. The CDR3 DNA follows: TGTGCCAGCTCAGGCGGACAGGGGGCATGTGAGCAGTTCTTC. Translation gives CASSGGQGACEQFF.

This clonotype appeared a few times. CDR3 nucleotide sequence: TGTGCCAGCCGAATACAGGGTTACGAGACCCAGTACTTC. The encoded protein is CASRIQGYETQYF. The gene calls are TRBV21-1 and TRBJ2-5; whether TRBD1, the table's D call, matches the DNA was not checked. TRBV21-1 corresponds to a pseudogene. The CDR3 length is 13 residues.

The chain couples TRBV6-1 to TRBJ2-5, with D possibly TRBD1 on 5 matching bases. CDR3 size: 13 residues. Germline V gene sequence: CDR1 MNHNS, CDR2 SASEGT. V gave up 4 bases and J gave up 11 bases, with 17 bases separating them. As DNA, the CDR3 is TGTGCCAGCAGTGGACAGAATAGGAATGAGCAGTACTTC. Its translation: CASSGQNRNEQYF.

The chain has TRBV28 and TRBJ1-5; D may be TRBD1 (5 bases). CDR1 MDHEN and CDR2 SYDVKM come from the germline V gene. Trimming took off 3 bases at V and 0 bases at J, with 9 bases between the two ends. The length of the CDR3 is 15 residues. For the CDR3, the DNA is TGTGCCAGCAGTTTGTGGGGGGATAGCAATCAGCCCCAGCATTTT. This gives the protein CASSLWGDSNQPQHF. Using reference TRBV28 and TRBJ1-5 for the parts outside the CDR3, the full variable domain is DVKVTQSSRYLVKRTGEKVFLECVQDMDHENMFWYRQDPGLGLRLIYFSYDVKMKEKGDIPEGYSVSREKKERFSLILESASTNQTSMYLCASSLWGDSNQPQHFGDGTRLSIL.

This clonotype was counted many times. The chain employs TRBV6-2 or TRBV6-3 and TRBJ2-5; 11 bases match TRBD2. The J segment lost 2 bases and the V segment lost 5 bases, leaving 4 bases of the junction unmatched. Germline-derived CDR1 and CDR2 are MNHEY and SVGEGT. The CDR3 contains 15 residues. The chain's CDR3 is CASSPGLAEQETQYF. The CDR3 nucleotides are TGTGCCAGCAGTCCGGGACTAGCGGAACAAGAGACCCAGTACTTC.

The chain has TRBV9 and TRBJ2-3; a weak D match, TRBD2 (6 bases). The CDR3 extends over 12 amino acids. The V and J ends lost 7 bases and 4 bases respectively, with 10 bases between them. Germline V gives CDR1 SGDLS, CDR2 YYNGEE. CDR3 in DNA: TGTGCCAGCGGGAGGCACTCAGATACGCAGTATTTT. Translating it yields CASGRHSDTQYF. Looking up the rest from reference TRBV9 and TRBJ2-3 gives the full variable domain: DSGVTQTPKHLITATGQRVTLRCSPRSGDLSVYWYQQSLDQGLQFLIQYYNGEERAKGNILERFSAQQFPDLHSELNLSSLELGDSALYFCASGRHSDTQYFGPGTRLTVL.

The J gene is TRBJ2-1, the V gene TRBV15; no firm D call. The germline V gene encodes CDR1 LNHNV and CDR2 YYDKDF (reference sequence). V lost 2 bases and J 7 bases, leaving 6 bases between the germline ends. The CDR3 sequence is 12 residues long. CDR3 sequence (DNA): TGTGCCACCAGCAGACCTCGGAATGAGCAGTTCTTC. It translates to CATSRPRNEQFF.

This clonotype was counted between two and nine times. The rearrangement uses TRBV11-3 and TRBJ2-3, with TRBD1 as a possible D gene (5 bases). The V and J ends lost 4 bases and 2 bases respectively, with 10 bases between them. Germline V gene lookup returns CDR1 SGHNT and CDR2 YENEEA. The CDR3 spans 14 residues. The CDR3 bases are TGTGCCAGCAGCTCAGGGATATACACAGATACGCAGTATTTT. Protein product: CASSSGIYTDTQYF.

V is TRBV21-1 and J is TRBJ2-6; no DNA check was done on the table's D call, TRBD1. TRBV21-1 is recorded as a pseudogene. This CDR3 region has 16 residues. The CDR3 reads CASSKGGRLGANVLTF. The DNA for the CDR3 is TGTGCCAGCAGCAAAGGGGGGAGATTGGGGGCCAACGTCCTGACTTTC.

This clonotype has a handful of counts. This chain joins TRBV4-1 and TRBJ2-7; tentatively, D is TRBD2 (6 bases). In germline, CDR1 is MGHRA, CDR2 YSYEKL. There are 14 residues in the CDR3. V lost 1 base and J 3 bases, leaving 10 bases between the germline ends. CDR3 nucleotides: TGCGCCAGCAGCCAAGCTGGGCGGGACTACGAGCAGTACTTC. This sequence encodes CASSQAGRDYEQYF.